Listed below are T cell receptor beta chains from one sample, sequenced in a study of CD8 T cells in ankylosing spondylitis. TCRdb processed the 5' RACE reads anew with MiXCR; each CDR3 protein has one entry. The top ten hold approximately 4% of the sample, which has some 130,000 distinct CDR3 sequences, around 10% seen once. Material for sequencing was blood, either unsorted or a sorted T cell fraction (not recorded which). The receptors originated from a female donor with ankylosing spondylitis or in good health (not recorded which). CDR3s include the opening cysteine and the closing phenylalanine or tryptophan. A D gene is named only where the DNA matches it firmly. Expanded clones get a size class; other rows say once, few or many, or leave the size out.

v_call	cdr3_length	j_call	clone_size	d_call	cdr3_nt	cdr3_aa
TRBV5-6	16	TRBJ2-1	many	.	TGTGCCAGCAGCTTGGCGAGTAGCGGAGGCTACAATGAGCAGTTCTTC	CASSLASSGGYNEQFF
TRBV7-2	12	TRBJ2-7	.	.	TGTGCCAGCAGTATTAGGAAGGACGAGCAGTACTTC	CASSIRKDEQYF
TRBV5-1	14	TRBJ2-5	.	TRBD1	TGCGCCAGCAGCACCCGGGACAGGGGGGAGACCCAGTACTTC	CASSTRDRGETQYF
TRBV27	15	TRBJ2-7	many	TRBD1	TGTGCCAGCAGTTTACGGACAGGGGAAAACTACGAGCAGTACTTC	CASSLRTGENYEQYF
TRBV5-1	16	TRBJ2-5	few	.	TGCGCCAGCAGCTTTAATCCGGGAGCCCTTCAAGAGACCCAGTACTTC	CASSFNPGALQETQYF
TRBV20-1	14	TRBJ1-5	many	TRBD1	TGCAGTGCTTGGACAGGCTTTAGCAATCAGCCCCAGCATTTT	CSAWTGFSNQPQHF
TRBV28	13	TRBJ2-2	.	.	TGTGCCAGAAGTTTCGGTGGTCAAGGGGAGCTGTTTTTT	CARSFGGQGELFF
TRBV20-1	16	TRBJ2-3	many	TRBD2	TGCAGTGCTAGTTACGGGGGAGGGCGATTCGCAGATACGCAGTATTTT	CSASYGGGRFADTQYF
TRBV14	15	TRBJ1-2	many	.	TGTGCCAGCAGCCAAGAATTGACCGGGACCCTCCGCTACACCTTC	CASSQELTGTLRYTF
TRBV5-1	16	TRBJ2-1	.	.	TGCGCCAGCAGCTATACAGGGGTATCATCGGGAGAGACCCAGTTCTTC	CASSYTGVSSGETQFF
TRBV4-1	16	TRBJ2-1	many	.	TGCGCCAGCAGCCAACCACGAGCCCGCTCCTACAATGAGCAGTTCTTC	CASSQPRARSYNEQFF
TRBV2	15	TRBJ2-7	many	TRBD2	TGTGCCAGCAGTGCTGGACTAGCGGATACCTACGAGCAGTACTTC	CASSAGLADTYEQYF
TRBV28	13	TRBJ2-7	few	.	TGTGCCAGCAGTTTGCCCTCAGGGGACGAGCAGTACTTC	CASSLPSGDEQYF
TRBV20-1	12	TRBJ2-3	many	.	TGCAGTGCCATCCTTAGCACAGATACGCAGTATTTT	CSAILSTDTQYF
TRBV29-1	14	TRBJ1-6	.	TRBD1	TGCAGCGTTCCTAAGGGGACAGATAATTCACCCCTCCACTTT	CSVPKGTDNSPLHF
TRBV6-1	13	TRBJ2-3	.	.	TGTGCCGGCAATAGCGGCTCCACAGATACGCAGTATTTT	CAGNSGSTDTQYF
TRBV7-2	16	TRBJ2-1	few	TRBD1	TGTGCCAGCAGCTCTCCGATGCTACAGGGGGCGTGGGAGCAGTTCTTC	CASSSPMLQGAWEQFF
TRBV28	14	TRBJ2-7	.	TRBD1	TGTGCCAGCAGGCCCGGGACAGATCCCTACGAGCAGTACTTC	CASRPGTDPYEQYF
TRBV5-1	13	TRBJ1-2	many	.	TGCGCCAGCAGCTTGCAGGGGAGGGATGGCTACACCTTC	CASSLQGRDGYTF
TRBV5-1	19	TRBJ2-2	many	.	TGCGCCAGCAGCTTGGGAAGGGACGATCGATTACAGAACCCCGGGGAGCTGTTTTTT	CASSLGRDDRLQNPGELFF